This TCR beta chain comes out of a study of Graves' ophthalmopathy and Graves' hyperthyroidism. The CDR3 is made up of 19 amino acids. Germline CDR1 is SGDLS and CDR2 is YYNGEE. The trim removed 2 bases at V and 0 bases at J, leaving 11 bases unmatched. Amplification of TCR beta CDR3 regions used RNA transcripts. First-round RT-PCR used HTBI primers; second-round multiplex PCR followed. TCRdb passed the multiplex PCR reads through MiXCR, listing each CDR3 protein once. The sample lists 300,000 to 350,000 distinct CDR3 sequences, about a sixth seen once, with 9% to 15% in the top ten. In this sample, this clonotype turned up many times.

This sequence originates from an adult man with Graves' ophthalmopathy. Sequenced sample: peripheral blood. The rearrangement joins TRBV9 to TRBJ2-6; 7 nucleotides align to TRBD1. For the CDR3, the DNA is TGTGCCAGCAGCGTCTCAGGGGGAGACAGATACTCTGGGGCCAACGTCCTGACTTTC. Its translation: CASSVSGGDRYSGANVLTF.